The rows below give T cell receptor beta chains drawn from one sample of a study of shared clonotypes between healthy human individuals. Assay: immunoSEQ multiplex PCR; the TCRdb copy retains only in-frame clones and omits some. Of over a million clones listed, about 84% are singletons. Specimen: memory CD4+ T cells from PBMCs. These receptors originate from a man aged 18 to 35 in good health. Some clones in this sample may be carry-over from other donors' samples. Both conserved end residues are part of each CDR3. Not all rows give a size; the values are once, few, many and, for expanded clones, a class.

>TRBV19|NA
CASSIDGNQPQHF
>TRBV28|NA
CASSQGVSTYEQYF
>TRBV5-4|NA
CASSPTGSQETQYF
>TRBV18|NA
CASSPVDSSYNEQFF
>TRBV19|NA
CASSSTANYGYTF
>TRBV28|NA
CASSRGTSGRAWTDTQYF
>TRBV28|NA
CASRPGGGTDTQYF
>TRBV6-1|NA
CASSERGDNQETQYF
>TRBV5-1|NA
CASSSTTRGLWTDTQYF
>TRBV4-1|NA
CASREDQISGANVLTF
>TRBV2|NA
CASNLSPGQGSNGYTF
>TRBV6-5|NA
CASTISHGTEAFF
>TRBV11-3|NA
CASSPGGNEQYF
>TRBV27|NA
CASSTNRGGRGAGELFF
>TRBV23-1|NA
CASSQSPMVCEKLFF
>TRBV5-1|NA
CASSTSGITDTQYF
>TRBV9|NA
CASSVEWLGGTIYF
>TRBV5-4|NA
CASSLAGDPYNEQFF
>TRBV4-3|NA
CASSLGLQKNIQYF
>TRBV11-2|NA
CASSSRDISGTEAFF
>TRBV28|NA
CASRSKTGYLNAEAFF
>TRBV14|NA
CASSPLDGNEQFF
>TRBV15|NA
CATSRELGGGYEQYF
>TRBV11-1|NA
CASRAGQGAYEQYF
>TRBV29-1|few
CSVTFRGPGDTQYF
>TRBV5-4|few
CASSLGTERETQYF
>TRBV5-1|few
CASSLDRGGEKLFF
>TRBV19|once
CASSIGQSYSYEQYF
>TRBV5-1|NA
CASSLVATLPTDTQYF
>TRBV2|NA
CASSEGQGRVSSNQPQHF
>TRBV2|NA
CASSEYRGYGYTF
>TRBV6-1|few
CASSEQYNEQFF
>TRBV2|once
CASSVTERTYNEQFF
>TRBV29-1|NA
CSVGFHTF
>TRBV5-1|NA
CASSFVPPSGGYTF
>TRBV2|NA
CASTGLAGADTQYF